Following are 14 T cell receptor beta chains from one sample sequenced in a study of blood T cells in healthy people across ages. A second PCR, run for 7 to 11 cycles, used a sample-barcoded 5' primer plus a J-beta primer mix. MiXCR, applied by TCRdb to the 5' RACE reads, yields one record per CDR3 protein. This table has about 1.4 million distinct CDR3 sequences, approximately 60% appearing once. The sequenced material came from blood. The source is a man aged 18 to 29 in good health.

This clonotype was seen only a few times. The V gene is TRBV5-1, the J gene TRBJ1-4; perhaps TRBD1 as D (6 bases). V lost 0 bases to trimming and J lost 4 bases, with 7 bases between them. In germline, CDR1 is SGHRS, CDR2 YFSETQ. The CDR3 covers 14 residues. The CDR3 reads CASSLEGGNEKLFF. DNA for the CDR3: TGCGCCAGCAGCTTGGAGGGGGGTAATGAAAAACTGTTTTTT.

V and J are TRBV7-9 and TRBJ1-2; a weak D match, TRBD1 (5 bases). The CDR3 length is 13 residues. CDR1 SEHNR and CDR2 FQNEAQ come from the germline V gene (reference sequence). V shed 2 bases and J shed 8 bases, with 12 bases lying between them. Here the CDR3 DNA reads TGTGCCAGCAGCTTATCAGGGTTCGACGGCTACACCTTC. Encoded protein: CASSLSGFDGYTF.

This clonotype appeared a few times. The CDR3 DNA reads TGTGCCAGCAGCTTACAGGGGGTCAAGCAGTACTTC. It yields the protein CASSLQGVKQYF. This rearrangement joins TRBV7-8 to TRBJ2-4; 7 bases align to TRBD1. Trimming at V came to 2 bases and at J to 13 bases, leaving 5 bases not matched to a gene. Germline V CDR1 and CDR2: SGHVS, FQNEAQ. The CDR3 is 12 amino acids. Variable domain in full (rest from reference TRBV7-8 and TRBJ2-4): GAGVSQSPRYKVAKRGQDVALRCDPISGHVSLFWYQQALGQGPEFLTYFQNEAQLDKSGLPSDRFFAERPEGSVSTLKIQRTQQEDSAVYLCASSLQGVKQYFGAGTRLSVL.

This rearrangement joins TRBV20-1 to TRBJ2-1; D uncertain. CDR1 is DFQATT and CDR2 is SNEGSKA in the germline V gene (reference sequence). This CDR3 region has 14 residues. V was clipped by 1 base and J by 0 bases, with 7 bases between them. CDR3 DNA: TGCAGTGCTAGAGTCACGAGCTCCTACAATGAGCAGTTCTTC. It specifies CSARVTSSYNEQFF.

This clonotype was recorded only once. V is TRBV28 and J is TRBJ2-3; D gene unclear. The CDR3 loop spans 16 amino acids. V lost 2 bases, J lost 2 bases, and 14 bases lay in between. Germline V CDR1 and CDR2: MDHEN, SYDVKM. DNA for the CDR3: TGTGCCAGCAGTTTACTTGTTGCACTCCACACAGATACGCAGTATTTT. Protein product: CASSLLVALHTDTQYF.

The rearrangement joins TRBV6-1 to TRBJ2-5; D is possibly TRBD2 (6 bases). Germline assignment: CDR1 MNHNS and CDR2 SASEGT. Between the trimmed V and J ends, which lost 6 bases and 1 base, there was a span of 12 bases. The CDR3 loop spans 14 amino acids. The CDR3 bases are TGTGCCAGCAGCTACGGGACTTCCCAAGAGACCCAGTACTTC. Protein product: CASSYGTSQETQYF.

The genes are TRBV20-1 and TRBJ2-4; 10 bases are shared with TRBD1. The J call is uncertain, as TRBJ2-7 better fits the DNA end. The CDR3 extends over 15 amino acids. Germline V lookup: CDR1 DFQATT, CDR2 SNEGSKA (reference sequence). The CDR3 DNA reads TGCAGTGCTAGACCTTCCGGGACAGGGGCCTACGAGCAGTACTTC. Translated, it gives CSARPSGTGAYEQYF.

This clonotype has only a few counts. The CDR3: CASSRFQETQYF. Written as DNA, the CDR3 is TGCGCCAGCAGCCGGTTCCAAGAGACCCAGTACTTC. The J gene is TRBJ2-5, the V gene TRBV5-1; D ambiguous. Trimming pared 4 bases from V and 1 base from J, leaving 5 bases between. This CDR3 is built from 12 residues. Germline CDR1 SGHRS, CDR2 YFSETQ.

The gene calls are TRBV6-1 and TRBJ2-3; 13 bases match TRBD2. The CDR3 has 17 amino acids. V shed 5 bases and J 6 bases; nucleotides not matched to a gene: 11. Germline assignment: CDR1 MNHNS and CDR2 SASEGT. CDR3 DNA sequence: TGTGCCAGCAGTCCGACTAGCGGGGGGCCTCTGCCGGATACGCAGTATTTT. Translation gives CASSPTSGGPLPDTQYF.

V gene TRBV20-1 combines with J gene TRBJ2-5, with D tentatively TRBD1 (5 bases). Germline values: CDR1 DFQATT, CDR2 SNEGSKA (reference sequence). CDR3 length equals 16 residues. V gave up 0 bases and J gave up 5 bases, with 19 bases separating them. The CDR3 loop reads CSARDPRATGEETQYF. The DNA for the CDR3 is TGCAGTGCTAGAGATCCACGGGCCACAGGAGAGGAGACCCAGTACTTC.

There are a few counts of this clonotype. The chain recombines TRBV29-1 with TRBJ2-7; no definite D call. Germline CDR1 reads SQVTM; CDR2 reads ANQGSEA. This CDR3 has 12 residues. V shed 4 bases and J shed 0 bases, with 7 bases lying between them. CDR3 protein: CSVAMGSYEQYF. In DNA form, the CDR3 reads TGCAGCGTTGCCATGGGCTCCTACGAGCAGTACTTC.

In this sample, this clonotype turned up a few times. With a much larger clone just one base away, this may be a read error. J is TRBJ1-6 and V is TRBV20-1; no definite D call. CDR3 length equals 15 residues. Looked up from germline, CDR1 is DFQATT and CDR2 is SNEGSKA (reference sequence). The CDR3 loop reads CSARPPRPDNSPPHF. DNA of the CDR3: TGCAGTGCTAGACCCCCTCGGCCCGACAATTCACCCCCCCACTTT.

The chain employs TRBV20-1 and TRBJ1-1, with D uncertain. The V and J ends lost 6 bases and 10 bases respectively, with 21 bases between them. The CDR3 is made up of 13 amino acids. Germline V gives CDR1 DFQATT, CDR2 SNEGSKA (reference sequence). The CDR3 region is CSAIPQRYGGAFF. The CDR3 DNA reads TGCAGTGCAATACCCCAACGGTACGGCGGAGCTTTCTTT.

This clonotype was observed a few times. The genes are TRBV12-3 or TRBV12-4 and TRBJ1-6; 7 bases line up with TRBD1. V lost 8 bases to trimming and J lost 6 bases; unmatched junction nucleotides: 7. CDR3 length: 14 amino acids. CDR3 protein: CASLDRATNSPLHF. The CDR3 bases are TGTGCCAGCCTAGACAGGGCAACTAATTCACCCCTCCACTTT.